This T cell receptor (beta chain) was sequenced in a study of cytotoxic CD8 clonotypes in ibrutinib-treated CLL. Approximately 2 micrograms of genomic DNA (from cryopreserved PBMCs) were used for TCR beta libraries. This clone was seen more than once but under ten times. Sequencing used immunoSEQ multiplex PCR; TCRdb keeps in-frame clones, though not all of them. The data contain 45,000 to 60,000 clones, approximately 52% of them singletons. The CDR3 contains 14 residues. Trimming shortened V by 2 bases and J by 4 bases, and 11 bases separated the two germline ends. In germline, CDR1 is MNHEY, CDR2 SVGAGI.

The V gene is TRBV6-5, the J gene TRBJ1-2; no reliable D call. The source of this sequence is a human donor with chronic lymphocytic leukemia. The specimen comprised PBMCs, sampled after 24 months of ibrutinib treatment. The CDR3 loop reads CASSYRPTTYGYTF. The CDR3 DNA sequence: TGTGCCAGCAGTTACCGTCCTACGACCTATGGCTACACCTTC.